This T cell receptor beta chain was obtained from a study of blood T cell repertoires in COVID-19. Study summary: Sites across the United States, Italy and Spain contributed samples from acute and convalescent COVID-19. T cells, B-cell-depleted T cells, or PBMCs supplied cDNA or gDNA.

Germline loops: CDR1 SNHLY, CDR2 FYNNEI. V lost 6 bases, J lost 13 bases, and 12 bases stayed unmatched. This CDR3 is built from 13 residues. In the original workflow: The assay estimated nucleated cells by amplifying reference gene primers. Sequenced by immunoSEQ multiplex PCR; TCRdb stores in-frame clones only, minus some. The V and J calls and clone size are taken from that table; D and trimming were inferred from the DNA. The repertoire consists of over 200,000 clones, with approximately 89% occurring once and the leading ten covering over 7.5%. This sequence originates from a man aged 35 to 55 who had recovered from COVID-19. Material for sequencing was peripheral blood. The gene calls are TRBV2 and TRBJ2-1; 7 bases are a match to TRBD1. The CDR3 loop is CASRVGQPINQFF. The CDR3 nucleotides read TGTGCCAGCAGGGTGGGACAGCCAATTAATCAGTTCTTC.